Listed here are 22 T cell receptor beta chains from one sample, sequenced in a study of cytomegalovirus exposure and HLA in healthy donors. Amplification used 60 Vbeta primers and 13 Jbeta primers. Clones were read by immunoSEQ multiplex PCR, and TCRdb kept only the in-frame ones, dropping some. The top ten clones hold roughly 0.82% of a sample with approximately 110,000 clones, around three quarters of them seen once. Sequences were obtained from PBMCs. The origin of the receptors is a woman in her thirties in good health and CMV-seronegative.

V usage is TRBV7-3 and J usage is TRBJ2-5; possibly TRBD1 for D (5 bases). Germline lookup yields CDR1 SGHTA and CDR2 FQGTGA. This CDR3 comprises 13 residues. Between the trimmed V and J ends, which lost 5 bases and 5 bases, there was a span of 12 bases. The CDR3 is CASSRQGGETQYF. The CDR3 coding sequence is TGTGCCAGCAGCCGCCAGGGTGGGGAGACCCAGTACTTC.

J is TRBJ2-1 and V is TRBV5-1, with 13 bases aligning to TRBD2. Per the germline V gene, CDR1 is SGHRS and CDR2 is YFSETQ. The ends lost 3 bases at V and 8 bases at J; junction bases unmatched: 5. CDR3 length: 15 amino acids. CDR3 sequence reads: CASSWTSGSIDEQFF. DNA of the CDR3: TGCGCCAGCAGCTGGACTAGCGGGAGTATCGATGAGCAGTTCTTC. The full variable domain, in which reference TRBV5-1 and TRBJ2-1 provide the parts outside the CDR3, is KAGVTQTPRYLIKTRGQQVTLSCSPISGHRSVSWYQQTPGQGLQFLFEYFSETQRNKGNFPGRFSGRQFSNSRSEMNVSTLELGDSALYLCASSWTSGSIDEQFFGPGTRLTVL.

The genes are TRBV6-5 and TRBJ1-2, with D perhaps TRBD1 (6 bases). CDR1 and CDR2 (germline): MNHEY, SVGAGI. Trimming shortened V by 6 bases and J by 0 bases, and 14 bases separated the two germline ends. This CDR3 spans 15 amino acids. DNA of the CDR3: TGTGCCAGCAGCCTTGCGGGGGCGGCTAACTATGGCTACACCTTC. Amino acid sequence: CASSLAGAANYGYTF.

A few counts support this clone. This specimen includes other DNA sequences encoding the same CDR3. The rearrangement uses TRBV5-1 and TRBJ1-1, with D tentatively TRBD1 (5 bases). This CDR3 comprises 14 residues. With 0 bases removed from V and 3 bases from J, the gap between germline ends came to 9 bases. Germline assignment: CDR1 SGHRS and CDR2 YFSETQ. The CDR3 nucleotides read TGCGCCAGCAGCTTGGCCGGGGGATACACTGAAGCTTTCTTT. It translates to CASSLAGGYTEAFF.

The V gene is TRBV7-9, the J gene TRBJ1-2, with a possible D match to TRBD1 (5 bases). The V gene lost 1 base and the J gene lost 6 bases, with 12 bases spanning the gap. The germline V gene has CDR1 SEHNR and CDR2 FQNEAQ (reference sequence). There are 14 residues in the CDR3. CDR3 sequence reads: CASSLVQGIDGYTF. In DNA form, the CDR3 reads TGTGCCAGCAGCTTAGTGCAGGGCATTGATGGCTACACCTTC.

The rearrangement links TRBV19 to TRBJ2-1, with a possible D match to TRBD1 (5 bases). Trimming removed 4 bases at V and 2 bases at J, with 12 bases between. CDR1 and CDR2 (germline): LNHDA, SQIVND (reference sequence). There are 15 residues in the CDR3. The CDR3 coding sequence is TGTGCCAGTAGTACCTCCAGGGAACCCTACAATGAGCAGTTCTTC. Translated: CASSTSREPYNEQFF.

A few counts support this clone. The J gene is TRBJ2-5, the V gene TRBV5-4; no clear D. CDR3 size: 15 residues. The ends were cut back, 0 bases at V and 5 bases at J, with 14 bases in the middle. Germline CDR1 and CDR2: SGHNT and YYREEE (reference sequence). The CDR3 reads CASSLDTVSRETQYF. The CDR3 DNA sequence: TGTGCCAGCAGCTTGGATACGGTTTCGCGGGAGACCCAGTACTTC.

The V call is TRBV4-1, the J call TRBJ1-4; maybe TRBD1 (6 bases). Trimming removed 11 bases from V and 6 bases from J, with 16 bases in between. Germline CDR1 is MGHRA and CDR2 is YSYEKL. The CDR3 loop spans 13 amino acids. The CDR3: CAARGIEDEKLFF. For the CDR3, the DNA is TGCGCCGCGAGGGGGATCGAAGATGAAAAACTGTTTTTT.

J is TRBJ2-2 and V is TRBV7-9; D unclear. The V and J ends lost 6 bases and 4 bases respectively, with 9 bases between them. The germline gives CDR1 SEHNR, CDR2 FQNEAQ (reference sequence). The CDR3 contains 13 residues. The CDR3 spells CASRRASTGELFF. CDR3 nucleotide sequence: TGTGCCAGCAGGCGCGCTAGCACCGGGGAGCTGTTTTTT. Together with reference TRBV7-9 and TRBJ2-2, the CDR3 gives the full variable domain: DTGVSQNPRHKITKRGQNVTFRCDPISEHNRLYWYRQTLGQGPEFLTYFQNEAQLEKSRLLSDRFSAERPKGSFSTLEIQRTEQGDSAMYLCASRRASTGELFFGEGSRLTVL.

In regard to this clone: Within the sample, other DNA sequences also encode this same CDR3. The chain links TRBV4-3 to TRBJ1-6; tentative D call: TRBD1 (6 bases). V lost 4 bases and J lost 10, with 17 bases in between. The V gene's germline CDR1 is LGHNA and CDR2 YSLEER. CDR3 length equals 15 residues. CDR3 coding DNA: TGCGCCAGCAGCCCGGACAGTCAATGGGCCTCACCCCTCCACTTT. This codes for CASSPDSQWASPLHF.

The chain joins TRBV21-1 to TRBJ2-2; the listed D gene, TRBD2, was not tested against the DNA. TRBV21-1 is noted as a pseudogene. This CDR3 is built from 19 residues. CDR3 sequence (DNA): TGTGCTCGCCCGACGAGGGGTAGGGGTGCGGGGGGGTTTCGCGGGGAGCTGTTTTTT. Encoded protein: CARPTRGRGAGGFRGELFF.

The J gene is TRBJ2-1, the V gene TRBV6-6; 8 bases map to TRBD2. J gave up 5 bases and V 6 bases, and 12 bases lay outside the gene matches. The CDR3 runs 16 residues. The germline V gene encodes CDR1 MNHNY and CDR2 SVGAGI (reference sequence). CDR3 protein: CASRDGGAGDHNEQFF. CDR3 nucleotide sequence: TGTGCCAGCAGGGACGGGGGGGCGGGAGATCACAATGAGCAGTTCTTC.

The chain joins TRBV19 to TRBJ1-4; D perhaps matches TRBD1 (6 bases). Germline V gives CDR1 LNHDA, CDR2 SQIVND (reference sequence). There are 12 residues in the CDR3. Trimming cost V 6 bases and J 7 bases, with 9 bases left between them. DNA of the CDR3: TGTGCCAGTAGCAGGACAGTTGAAAAACTGTTTTTT. Translated: CASSRTVEKLFF.

The J gene is TRBJ1-5, the V gene TRBV27; tentatively, D is TRBD1 (5 bases). V lost 6 bases and J 2 bases, leaving 14 bases between the germline ends. The germline gives CDR1 MNHEY, CDR2 SMNVEV (reference sequence). CDR3 length equals 15 residues. The CDR3 sequence is CASRGAGSRNQPQHF. As DNA, the CDR3 is TGTGCCAGCAGAGGGGCCGGGTCCCGCAATCAGCCCCAGCATTTT.

The rearrangement uses TRBV30 and TRBJ1-4, with 10 bases fitting TRBD1. The CDR3 extends over 14 amino acids. In germline, CDR1 is GTSNPN, CDR2 SVGIG (reference sequence). After removal of 4 bases from V and 7 bases from J, the junction contained 6 bases not matched to a gene. The CDR3 sequence: CAWMDRGKGEKLFF. The CDR3 DNA follows: TGTGCCTGGATGGACAGGGGGAAGGGTGAAAAACTGTTTTTT.

The chain joins TRBV5-8 to TRBJ1-5, with D possibly matching TRBD1 (5 bases). The CDR3 covers 15 residues. V was clipped by 2 bases and J by 1 base, with 10 bases between them. Germline V CDR1 and CDR2: SGHTS, YDEGEE. The CDR3 spells CASSFRRGSNQPQHF. CDR3 nucleotide sequence: TGTGCCAGCAGCTTTCGAAGGGGAAGCAATCAGCCCCAGCATTTT.

The chain employs TRBV28 and TRBJ1-2; tentatively, D is TRBD1 (6 bases). Trimming took 5 bases from V and 4 from J, leaving 20 bases between them. CDR3 length: 16 residues. Germline CDR1 MDHEN, CDR2 SYDVKM. The CDR3 sequence: CASSIPRGALGYGYTF. For the CDR3, the DNA is TGTGCCAGCAGTATACCTCGGGGGGCACTAGGCTATGGCTACACCTTC.

The V gene is TRBV6-5, the J gene TRBJ1-6, with D perhaps matching TRBD1 (6 bases). Germline V gene sequence: CDR1 MNHEY, CDR2 SVGAGI. The ends were cut back, 0 bases at V and 7 bases at J, with 13 bases in the middle. CDR3 size: 16 residues. DNA for the CDR3: TGTGCCAGCAGTTACTCGACAGGCAGGGGAAATTCACCCCTCCACTTT. Translating gives CASSYSTGRGNSPLHF.

In its sample, this clone was seen a few times. The chain carries TRBV6-5 and TRBJ2-7; 8 nucleotides agree with TRBD1. The CDR3 extends over 14 amino acids. V lost 2 bases to trimming and J lost 3 bases; unmatched junction nucleotides: 3. In germline, CDR1 is MNHEY, CDR2 SVGAGI. The CDR3 nucleotides are TGTGCCAGCAGTTACGAGACAGGGGTCTACGAGCAGTACTTC. Its translation: CASSYETGVYEQYF.

The chain has TRBV10-2 and TRBJ2-7, with 12 bases identical to TRBD2. The CDR3 sequence is 15 residues long. J was trimmed by 3 bases and V by 4 bases; bases with no gene match: 4. The germline V gene has CDR1 WSHSY and CDR2 SAAADI. This CDR3 reads CASSGTSGGIYEQYF. CDR3 DNA: TGCGCCAGCAGTGGCACTAGCGGGGGGATCTACGAGCAGTACTTC.

The chain is built from TRBV5-6 and TRBJ1-2; no definite D call. CDR1 and CDR2 from the germline V gene are SGHDT and YYEEEE. This CDR3 has 11 amino acids. V lost 5 bases and J lost 1, with 3 bases in between. The CDR3, as DNA: TGTGCCAGCAGGTATAACTATGGCTACACCTTC. Translating it yields CASRYNYGYTF.

V and J are TRBV7-2 and TRBJ1-5, with D possibly TRBD1 on 6 matching bases. The V end was cut by 1 base, the J end by 5 bases, with 15 bases between. The length of the CDR3 is 16 residues. In germline, CDR1 is SGHTA, CDR2 FQGNSA. The CDR3 protein is CASSLEVGRGDQPQHF. In DNA form, the CDR3 reads TGTGCCAGCAGCTTAGAGGTCGGCAGGGGCGATCAGCCCCAGCATTTT.